A selection of T cell receptor beta chains follows, all from one sample in a study of OX40 agonist ivuxolimab in advanced cancers. Here immunoSEQ multiplex PCR was the method, and the copy in TCRdb shows in-frame clones only, minus some. The data contain fewer than 75,000 clones, approximately 93% of them singletons. The specimen comprised CD4+ or CD8+ T cells sorted from blood, sampled in a trial of the OX40 agonist ivuxolimab. Source of these receptors: an adult with an advanced solid tumor such as melanoma, head and neck, liver or kidney cancer. The CDR3 runs from the conserved cysteine through the conserved F or W. Expanded clones get a size class; other rows say once, few or many, or leave the size out.

CDR3	V	size
CASSSPGFLGAHGYTF	TRBV28	NA
CASIPDYGEQFF	TRBV7-9	NA
CASSSGGLASTDTQYF	TRBV7-2	NA
CAWSTGQVGYEQYF	TRBV30	NA
CASSPSGGAHTGELFF	TRBV4-1	few
CASSLGITYNSPLHF	TRBV5-5	NA
CASSVGMETQYF	TRBV9	once
CASSQETGSYSGANVLTF	TRBV4-1	NA
CASSPRVGREIGETQYF	TRBV18	once
CAISIRVSWDTEAFF	TRBV10-3	NA
CASSLEDWTEAFF	TRBV7-9	NA
CASSTGLAGYEQYF	TRBV5-1	NA
CASSYSAGPHYYGYTF	TRBV6-6	NA
CASSTTGGNEKLFF	TRBV6-5	once
CASGPRGGRTGELFF	TRBV6-1	NA
CASSPQGDNSPLHF	TRBV7-2	NA
CASSLSITPYGTGIREQYF	TRBV27	NA
CASSYSVTGRDYEQYF	TRBV6-5	NA
CASTPSGSSDEQFF	TRBV9	NA
CASSKGGEETQYF	TRBV7-2	NA
CSEPGDYGYTF	TRBV20-1	once
CAWDLAGVSKETQYF	TRBV30	NA
CASSLRSYEQYF	TRBV7-6	NA
CASGPRTENTEAFF	TRBV12-5	NA
CASSFRAQGALGYTF	TRBV28	NA
CASKPQRSSTDTQYF	TRBV14	NA
CASSPAPRSDNEQFF	TRBV4-2	NA